The 32 T cell receptor beta chains below were found in one sample sequenced in a study of T cell responses to AZD1222 COVID-19 vaccine. Sequencing was performed with immunoSEQ multiplex PCR; in TCRdb, only in-frame clones are kept and a portion is missing. The sample contains fewer than 200,000 clones, 88% of which appear only once. The sequencing used peripheral blood, collected on day 0 of AZD1222 vaccination. The receptor set was obtained from an adult in good health.

The genes are TRBV3-1 (or the pseudogene TRBV3-2) and TRBJ1-5; D is perhaps TRBD1 (5 bases). Germline CDR1 is LGHDT and CDR2 is YNNKEL (reference sequence). The CDR3 runs 17 residues. V was shortened by 1 base and J by 4 bases, with 17 bases between the two germline ends. The DNA of the CDR3 is TGTGCCAGCAGCCAAGGGGGGGTCAGGGACGTAAATCAGCCCCAGCATTTT. Its translation is CASSQGGVRDVNQPQHF.

The V gene is TRBV6-5, the J gene TRBJ2-1; TRBD2 aligns across 13 bases. V was pared by 6 bases and J by 12 bases, with 11 bases of the junction left unmatched. This CDR3 contains 15 residues. Per the germline V gene, CDR1 is MNHEY and CDR2 is SVGAGI. The CDR3 spells CASRNPGLAGFPQFF. CDR3 DNA: TGTGCCAGCAGAAACCCGGGACTAGCGGGATTCCCGCAGTTCTTC.

The chain employs TRBV5-1 and TRBJ1-1; D call uncertain. The CDR3 covers 14 residues. Germline values: CDR1 SGHRS, CDR2 YFSETQ. The V end was cut by 1 base, the J end by 7 bases, with 14 bases between. The CDR3 DNA sequence: TGCGCCAGCAGCTTGTTGGAGCAGGCGGTTGAAGCTTTCTTT. Its protein product is CASSLLEQAVEAFF.

The rearrangement joins TRBV3-1 (or the pseudogene TRBV3-2) to TRBJ2-5; no definite D call. Trimming took 4 bases from V and 2 from J, leaving 11 bases between them. CDR1 LGHDT and CDR2 YNNKEL come from the germline V gene (reference sequence). This CDR3 spans 14 amino acids. The CDR3 DNA follows: TGTGCCAGCAGCCGGCCCCAGAATCAAGAGACCCAGTACTTC. Its translation is CASSRPQNQETQYF.

This rearrangement joins TRBV28 to TRBJ1-1, with a possible D match to TRBD1 (6 bases). CDR1 and CDR2 (germline): MDHEN, SYDVKM. The CDR3 is 13 residues long. V was shortened by 7 bases and J by 1 base, with 10 bases between the two germline ends. The CDR3 reads CASIQGGNTEAFF. DNA of the CDR3: TGTGCCAGCATCCAAGGGGGGAACACTGAAGCTTTCTTT. Combining the CDR3 with reference TRBV28 and TRBJ1-1 gives the whole variable domain DVKVTQSSRYLVKRTGEKVFLECVQDMDHENMFWYRQDPGLGLRLIYFSYDVKMKEKGDIPEGYSVSREKKERFSLILESASTNQTSMYLCASIQGGNTEAFFGQGTRLTVV.

J is TRBJ2-5 and V is TRBV4-3; TRBD2 matches 9 bases. V lost 0 bases and J lost 5; bases outside the gene matches: 16. Per the germline V gene, CDR1 is LGHNA and CDR2 is YSLEER. This CDR3 has 19 amino acids. CDR3 DNA: TGCGCCAGCAGCCAAGATTCACGGAGCGGGGGGCTCGAGTGGGAGACCCAGTACTTC. This translates into CASSQDSRSGGLEWETQYF.

The chain uses TRBV7-2 and TRBJ1-1; D remains unclear. From germline, CDR1 is SGHTA and CDR2 FQGNSA. The V and J ends lost 4 bases and 1 base respectively, with 7 bases between them. The CDR3 is made up of 13 amino acids. The CDR3 here is CASSSSRNTEAFF. The DNA of the CDR3 is TGTGCCAGCAGCTCAAGCAGGAACACTGAAGCTTTCTTT.

CDR3 DNA sequence: TGTGCCAGCAGCTTAGCTCCCCTAGCGGGGGGGGGAGATACGCAGTATTTT. This translates into CASSLAPLAGGGDTQYF. The chain employs TRBV11-2 and TRBJ2-3; 12 bases agree with TRBD2. Unmatched junction bases numbered 7, after V lost 1 base and J lost 5 bases. The germline CDR1 and CDR2 sequences are SGHAT and FQNNGV. The CDR3 spans 17 residues.

The DNA of the CDR3 is TGTGCCAGTAGCCTGGTTCAAGTCAGGAATCAGCCCCAGCATTTT. Residues: CASSLVQVRNQPQHF. The V call is TRBV19, the J call TRBJ1-5; D is undetermined. Germline V CDR1 and CDR2: LNHDA, SQIVND (reference sequence). V was shortened by 6 bases and J by 4 bases, with 16 bases between the two germline ends. CDR3 length: 15 residues.

This clone appeared a single time. The genes are TRBV9 and TRBJ1-1, with TRBD1 as a possible D gene (6 bases). Germline values: CDR1 SGDLS, CDR2 YYNGEE. Trimming stripped 4 bases from V and 8 bases from J, with 21 bases between. The CDR3 runs 15 residues. CDR3 residues: CASSPSERGFREAFF. CDR3 coding DNA: TGTGCCAGCAGCCCCAGTGAGAGGGGGTTTAGGGAAGCTTTCTTT. Full variable domain (remainder filled in from reference TRBV9 and TRBJ1-1): DSGVTQTPKHLITATGQRVTLRCSPRSGDLSVYWYQQSLDQGLQFLIQYYNGEERAKGNILERFSAQQFPDLHSELNLSSLELGDSALYFCASSPSERGFREAFFGQGTRLTVV.

The rearrangement joins TRBV4-3 to TRBJ2-1, with 10 bases that match TRBD2. Germline V gene data show CDR1 as LGHNA and CDR2 as YSLEER. This CDR3 has 17 residues. V lost 0 bases and J lost 4; bases outside the gene matches: 6. CDR3 residues: CASSQDLGSGGYNEQFF. CDR3 nucleotide sequence: TGCGCCAGCAGCCAAGATCTGGGTAGCGGGGGGTACAATGAGCAGTTCTTC.

The CDR3 DNA follows: TGTGCCAGCAGCCGTGGGCCAAAAGAGACCCAGTACTTC. Its translation: CASSRGPKETQYF. J is TRBJ2-5 and V is TRBV13, with D hard to call. This CDR3 is built from 13 residues. Trimming took 5 bases from V and 3 from J, leaving 10 bases between them. Germline V lookup: CDR1 PRHDT, CDR2 FYEKMQ (reference sequence).

The chain couples TRBV11-2 to TRBJ2-2; tentatively, D is TRBD2 (6 bases). Trimming removed 9 bases from V and 3 bases from J, with 17 bases in between. The germline CDR1 and CDR2 sequences are SGHAT and FQNNGV. This CDR3 comprises 15 residues. CDR3 nucleotide sequence: TGTGCCAGTCAGGACGTAGGGAGGTACACCGGGGAGCTGTTTTTT. This encodes CASQDVGRYTGELFF.

The chain couples TRBV12-5 to TRBJ2-3; D gene ambiguous. Trimming left V 1 base short and J 9 bases short, with 5 bases between. Germline V gene sequence: CDR1 LGHNT, CDR2 FRNRAP. The length of the CDR3 is 11 residues. CDR3: CASGLDYTQYF. The CDR3 DNA is TGTGCTAGTGGTTTGGACTACACGCAGTATTTT.

In its sample, this clone was seen once. The J gene is TRBJ2-3, the V gene TRBV27; weak D call: TRBD1 (5 bases). Germline V gene data show CDR1 as MNHEY and CDR2 as SMNVEV (reference sequence). V was cut by 0 bases and J by 3 bases, with 13 bases left in between. The CDR3 sequence is 16 residues long. The CDR3 DNA reads TGTGCCAGCAGTTTATCCGGCGCAGGGCTGACAGATACGCAGTATTTT. This translates into CASSLSGAGLTDTQYF.

V gene TRBV25-1 combines with J gene TRBJ1-1; the D gene is possibly TRBD1 (6 bases). From germline, CDR1 is MGHDK and CDR2 SYGVNS. This CDR3 is built from 13 residues. V was cut by 7 bases and J by 3 bases, with 12 bases left in between. CDR3 residues: CASIGGSYTEAFF. CDR3 coding DNA: TGTGCCAGCATCGGGGGCTCGTACACTGAAGCTTTCTTT.

The V and J genes are TRBV27 and TRBJ1-5; no reliable D call. Germline loops: CDR1 MNHEY, CDR2 SMNVEV (reference sequence). The V end lost 2 bases, the J end lost 3 bases, and 5 bases lay between the germline ends. The CDR3 runs 13 residues. The CDR3 loop reads CASSLETNQPQHF. The CDR3 nucleotides read TGTGCCAGCAGTTTAGAAACCAATCAGCCCCAGCATTTT.

V is TRBV14 and J is TRBJ2-4, with D perhaps given as TRBD1 or TRBD2 (7 bases each). V was clipped by 4 bases and J by 7 bases, with 14 bases between them. Germline values: CDR1 SGHDN, CDR2 FVKESK. The length of the CDR3 is 14 residues. CDR3 region: CASSPRQGGNIQYF. DNA of the CDR3: TGTGCCAGCAGCCCCAGACAGGGAGGGAACATTCAGTACTTC.

This chain links TRBV5-4 with TRBJ2-2; no firm D call. CDR3 length: 14 residues. Germline CDR1 is SGHNT and CDR2 is YYREEE (reference sequence). V lost 1 base and J 3 bases, leaving 7 bases between the germline ends. The CDR3 bases are TGTGCCAGCAGCTTGAAGGGATACACCGGGGAGCTGTTTTTT. As protein: CASSLKGYTGELFF.

V usage is TRBV5-5 and J usage is TRBJ1-1, with D perhaps matching TRBD1 (6 bases). Germline CDR1 reads SGHKS; CDR2 reads YYEKEE (reference sequence). V shed 3 bases and J shed 6 bases, with 18 bases lying between them. The CDR3 runs 15 residues. The CDR3, as DNA: TGTGCCAGCAGCTGGGGCCAGGGGCTGGTATCTGAAGCTTTCTTT. As protein: CASSWGQGLVSEAFF.

This clone appeared a few times. The rearrangement uses TRBV2 and TRBJ1-2; 8 bases align to TRBD1. The CDR3 length is 14 residues. Losses at the gene ends were 0 bases for V and 8 bases for J; bases not matched to a gene: 5. CDR1 and CDR2 from the germline V gene are SNHLY and FYNNEI. CDR3 loop: CASSEAAQGAGYTF. DNA for the CDR3: TGTGCCAGCAGTGAAGCGGCCCAGGGGGCGGGCTACACCTTC.

The chain employs TRBV12-3 or TRBV12-4 and TRBJ1-2; TRBD1 might be the D (5 bases). This CDR3 has 13 amino acids. V gave up 4 bases and J gave up 0 bases, with 6 bases separating them. The DNA of the CDR3 is TGTGCCAGCAGTTGGACACCTAACTATGGCTACACCTTC. Translated, it gives CASSWTPNYGYTF.

The rearrangement joins TRBV11-2 to TRBJ1-1; 7 nucleotides agree with TRBD1. Germline loops: CDR1 SGHAT, CDR2 FQNNGV. CDR3 length: 13 amino acids. V was pared by 5 bases and J by 3 bases, with 3 bases of the junction left unmatched. The CDR3 DNA reads TGTGCCAGCAGCGCGGACAGGCACACTGAAGCTTTCTTT. As protein: CASSADRHTEAFF. The whole variable domain, remainder taken from reference TRBV11-2 and TRBJ1-1, is EAGVAQSPRYKIIEKRQSVAFWCNPISGHATLYWYQQILGQGPKLLIQFQNNGVVDDSQLPKDRFSAERLKGVDSTLKIQPAKLEDSAVYLCASSADRHTEAFFGQGTRLTVV.

The J gene is TRBJ1-5, the V gene TRBV4-3, with a tentative D call TRBD1 (6 bases). V was shortened by 0 bases and J by 5 bases, with 14 bases between the two germline ends. Germline V gene data show CDR1 as LGHNA and CDR2 as YSLEER. This CDR3 is 16 amino acids long. The CDR3, as DNA: TGCGCCAGCAGCCAAGACCAGCGGGGGCCTCATCAGCCCCAGCATTTT. Its translation: CASSQDQRGPHQPQHF.

This clone was seen more than once but under ten times. The chain uses TRBV6-1 and TRBJ1-5; D gene uncertain. The CDR3 covers 14 residues. Germline lookup yields CDR1 MNHNS and CDR2 SASEGT. V gave up 2 bases and J gave up 6 bases, with 11 bases separating them. CDR3 region: CASSEKGSAQPQHF. CDR3 nucleotide sequence: TGTGCCAGCAGTGAAAAAGGGTCGGCTCAGCCCCAGCATTTT.

The CDR3 DNA reads as TGTGCCAGGCCTCGGGACAGACTGAACACTGAAGCTTTCTTT. Translation: CARPRDRLNTEAFF. The V gene is TRBV6-5, the J gene TRBJ1-1; 7 bases align to TRBD1. CDR3 length: 14 residues. In germline, CDR1 is MNHEY, CDR2 SVGAGI. J was trimmed by 0 bases and V by 9 bases; bases with no gene match: 7.

V gene TRBV10-3 combines with J gene TRBJ1-6, with 9 bases matching TRBD1. The CDR3 contains 14 residues. The V segment lost 6 bases and the J segment 10 bases; nucleotides outside the gene matches: 7. Per germline, CDR1 ENHRY and CDR2 SYGVKD. The CDR3 nucleotides read TGTGCCATCAGAAACCGGGACAGGGACTCACCCCTCCACTTT. It encodes CAIRNRDRDSPLHF.

The V call is TRBV28, the J call TRBJ2-3; D is unresolved. Trimming removed 3 bases from V and 8 bases from J, with 12 bases in between. The CDR3 has 13 residues. The germline gives CDR1 MDHEN, CDR2 SYDVKM. In DNA, the CDR3 is TGTGCCAGCAGTTTCGCGGTTCAAGCTACGCAGTATTTT. Translation: CASSFAVQATQYF.

The chain links TRBV5-8 to TRBJ1-1, with 9 bases identical to TRBD1. J was trimmed by 11 bases and V by 4 bases; bases with no gene match: 9. The CDR3 has 13 amino acids. In germline, CDR1 is SGHTS, CDR2 YDEGEE. CDR3 coding DNA: TGTGCCAGCAGCGGCCGGGACAGGGTTTCCGCTTTCTTT. It is translated as CASSGRDRVSAFF.

The V call is TRBV21-1, the J call TRBJ2-7. TRBV21-1 has pseudogene status. This CDR3 region has 13 residues. For the CDR3, the DNA is TGTGCCAGCAGCAAAGGCAAGGTTTACGAGCAGTACTTC. Residues: CASSKGKVYEQYF.

This chain connects TRBV29-1 to TRBJ2-7, with D maybe TRBD1 (6 bases). This CDR3 has 14 residues. Trimming left V 4 bases short and J 2 bases short, with 15 bases between. In germline, CDR1 is SQVTM, CDR2 ANQGSEA. CDR3 protein: CSVAPRAGAYEQYF. The CDR3 coding sequence is TGCAGCGTTGCTCCCCGGGCAGGGGCCTACGAGCAGTACTTC.

The genes are TRBV5-1 and TRBJ1-4; D is perhaps TRBD1 (6 bases). Trimming took 1 base from V and 1 from J, leaving 8 bases between them. Germline V gene sequence: CDR1 SGHRS, CDR2 YFSETQ. The CDR3 runs to 15 residues. The CDR3 loop reads CASSLTGKTNEKLFF. CDR3 sequence (DNA): TGCGCCAGCAGCTTGACAGGGAAAACTAATGAAAAACTGTTTTTT.